These T cell receptor beta chains were read from a single sample in a study of CD8+ T cells in alopecia areata. The protocol was immunoSEQ multiplex PCR, while the TCRdb copy is restricted to in-frame clones and leaves out a portion. The sample holds 100,000 to 130,000 clones, 84% seen once. The sequences come from CD8+ T cells sorted from blood, collected at week 24, from a patient treated with tofacitinib. All receptors derive from a human donor with alopecia areata. CDR3s include the opening cysteine and the closing phenylalanine or tryptophan.

V gene,J gene,CDR3 protein
TRBV7-9,TRBJ1-1,CASSSPQGGTEAFF
TRBV27,TRBJ1-1,CATKRRGRMNTEAFF
TRBV7-9,TRBJ2-3,CASSSPPGQGTSTDTQYF
TRBV4-1,TRBJ2-7,CASSQRTAASYEQYF
TRBV7-9,TRBJ2-7,CASSSYTTGPYEQYF
TRBV7-8,TRBJ2-1,CASSLHGGTYDYNEQFF
TRBV5-1,TRBJ2-1,CASLMTGWDVDEQFF
TRBV28,TRBJ1-5,CASASRVSSQPQHF
TRBV10-2,TRBJ2-7,CASSGERGVYEQYF
TRBV27,TRBJ2-7,CASSNRDSSYEQYF
TRBV7-6,TRBJ2-5,CASSSPRGARAKTQYF
TRBV7-2,TRBJ2-1,CASSLAGVTYNEQFF